The 29 T cell receptor beta chains below all came from one sample that was sequenced in a study of control samples from healthy donors and cancer patients. Using immunoSEQ multiplex PCR, the repertoire was profiled, and TCRdb retains in-frame clones only, with some absent. The repertoire holds about 140,000 clones, with approximately 91% as singletons. Sequenced sample: blood. These receptors came from a woman aged 25 to 39 in good health.

V usage is TRBV5-6 and J usage is TRBJ2-7; TRBD1 aligns across 8 bases. V lost 4 bases, J lost 6 bases, and 6 bases stayed unmatched. The CDR3 is 13 residues long. Germline CDR1 is SGHDT and CDR2 is YYEEEE. CDR3 bases: TGTGCCAGCAGCCCAGACAGGGGATCCGAGCAGTACTTC. This translates into CASSPDRGSEQYF. The full variable domain, rest sourced from reference TRBV5-6 and TRBJ2-7, is DAGVTQSPTHLIKTRGQQVTLRCSPKSGHDTVSWYQQALGQGPQFIFQYYEEEERQRGNFPDRFSGHQFPNYSSELNVNALLLGDSALYLCASSPDRGSEQYFGPGTRLTVT.

This clone was seen only once. V usage is TRBV9 and J usage is TRBJ2-7; 9 bases fit TRBD2. The CDR3 loop spans 18 amino acids. With V trimmed by 2 bases and J by 4 bases, 16 bases remained unmatched. Germline-derived CDR1 and CDR2 are SGDLS and YYNGEE. Written as DNA, the CDR3 is TGTGCCAGCAGCGTGAACGAAGTTATAGCGGGAGATGGATACGAGCAGTACTTC. Translating it yields CASSVNEVIAGDGYEQYF.

This rearrangement joins TRBV5-1 to TRBJ1-6; D is uncertain. Germline V gene lookup returns CDR1 SGHRS and CDR2 YFSETQ. V lost 0 bases, J lost 6 bases, and 10 bases lay in between. The CDR3 spans 15 residues. CDR3 in DNA: TGCGCCAGCAGCTTGGGCCTGGGAATTAATTCACCCCTCCACTTT. Its protein product is CASSLGLGINSPLHF.

This chain connects TRBV19 to TRBJ1-5, with 7 bases fitting TRBD1. V lost 5 bases, J lost 8 bases, and 6 bases stayed unmatched. CDR3 length: 13 amino acids. CDR1 and CDR2 from the germline V gene are LNHDA and SQIVND (reference sequence). CDR3 residues: CASSANRGEPQHF. CDR3 DNA: TGTGCCAGTAGTGCTAACAGGGGTGAGCCCCAGCATTTT. The full variable domain, completed using reference TRBV19 and TRBJ1-5, is DGGITQSPKYLFRKEGQNVTLSCEQNLNHDAMYWYRQDPGQGLRLIYYSQIVNDFQKGDIAEGYSVSREKKESFPLTVTSAQKNPTAFYLCASSANRGEPQHFGDGTRLSIL.

V usage is TRBV28 and J usage is TRBJ1-4, with a tentative D call TRBD1 (5 bases). Germline CDR1 reads MDHEN; CDR2 reads SYDVKM. With 3 bases removed from V and 8 bases from J, the gap between germline ends came to 19 bases. The CDR3 runs to 16 residues. CDR3 DNA: TGTGCCAGCAGTTTGAGGGGTTCAGGGCTTCGGGAAAAACTGTTTTTT. Protein product: CASSLRGSGLREKLFF.

The gene calls are TRBV19 and TRBJ2-1; D call uncertain. V was clipped by 3 bases and J by 5 bases, with 11 bases between them. CDR3 length equals 14 residues. Germline-derived CDR1 and CDR2 are LNHDA and SQIVND (reference sequence). CDR3 nucleotides: TGTGCCAGTAGTATGTCGCCGAACCACAATGAGCAGTTCTTC. Protein: CASSMSPNHNEQFF.

The chain links TRBV15 to TRBJ1-5; 9 positions agree with TRBD1. V lost 3 bases and J lost 5; bases outside the gene matches: 8. The V gene's germline CDR1 is LNHNV and CDR2 YYDKDF (reference sequence). This CDR3 has 16 amino acids. CDR3 sequence: CATSSDDRGWDQPQHF. CDR3 nucleotide sequence: TGTGCCACCAGCAGTGACGACAGGGGGTGGGATCAGCCCCAGCATTTT.

The chain combines TRBV5-1 with TRBJ2-1; TRBD2 agrees at 10 bases. The CDR3 runs 14 residues. Germline CDR1 and CDR2: SGHRS and YFSETQ. V shed 2 bases, J shed 10 bases, and the junction held 6 bases outside the gene matches. The CDR3, as DNA: TGCGCCAGCAGCTTAGGACTAGCGGCCGGGGAGCAGTTCTTC. Translated, it gives CASSLGLAAGEQFF. Variable domain in full (rest from reference TRBV5-1 and TRBJ2-1): KAGVTQTPRYLIKTRGQQVTLSCSPISGHRSVSWYQQTPGQGLQFLFEYFSETQRNKGNFPGRFSGRQFSNSRSEMNVSTLELGDSALYLCASSLGLAAGEQFFGPGTRLTVL.

In this sample, this clone turned up once. V is TRBV18 and J is TRBJ1-5, with a weak D call TRBD1 (5 bases). Looked up from germline, CDR1 is KGHSH and CDR2 is LQKENI. This CDR3 is 14 amino acids long. The ends were cut back, 4 bases at V and 0 bases at J, with 7 bases in the middle. The CDR3 DNA follows: TGTGCCAGCTCACGGGACCCTAGCAATCAGCCCCAGCATTTT. This codes for CASSRDPSNQPQHF.

The genes are TRBV19 and TRBJ1-6; a possible D gene is TRBD1 (5 bases). This CDR3 contains 15 residues. V was pared by 5 bases and J by 8 bases, with 16 bases between. The germline CDR1 and CDR2 sequences are LNHDA and SQIVND (reference sequence). CDR3 amino acids: CASSGAPRGDSPLHF. The CDR3 DNA is TGTGCCAGTAGTGGAGCTCCTCGGGGGGATTCACCCCTCCACTTT.

This clone was observed a single time. This chain uses TRBV28 with TRBJ2-5, with 8 bases identical to TRBD2. CDR3 size: 16 residues. Germline V gene data show CDR1 as MDHEN and CDR2 as SYDVKM. Trimming removed 4 bases from V and 4 bases from J; junction bases left unmatched: 11. CDR3 loop: CASSSPGTRVAETQYF. CDR3 nucleotide sequence: TGTGCCAGCAGTTCGCCCGGGACTAGGGTTGCAGAGACCCAGTACTTC.

This clone was seen a few times. This chain uses TRBV10-1 with TRBJ2-4; D possibly corresponds to TRBD1 (6 bases). Germline CDR1 reads WNHNN; CDR2 reads SYGVQD (reference sequence). The V and J ends lost 5 bases and 3 bases respectively, with 11 bases between them. This CDR3 has 14 amino acids. The CDR3 loop is CASSNRVDKNIQYF. CDR3 nucleotides: TGCGCCAGCAGTAACAGGGTAGACAAAAACATTCAGTACTTC.

The V gene is TRBV10-2, the J gene TRBJ2-5; a possible D gene is TRBD2 (6 bases). CDR3 length: 13 amino acids. Deletions cut 4 bases from V and 5 bases from J, with 11 bases between. Germline assignment: CDR1 WSHSY and CDR2 SAAADI. The CDR3 region has the DNA TGCGCCAGCAGTGGGGGACTCTGGGAGACCCAGTACTTC. Its protein is CASSGGLWETQYF.

The chain uses TRBV30 and TRBJ1-5; D call uncertain. V lost 5 bases, J lost 4 bases, and 9 bases lay in between. This CDR3 spans 12 amino acids. Germline-derived CDR1 and CDR2 are GTSNPN and SVGIG (reference sequence). The CDR3 reads CAWGVGNQPQHF. DNA for the CDR3: TGTGCCTGGGGGGTGGGAAATCAGCCCCAGCATTTT.

The chain joins TRBV7-6 to TRBJ2-7; the D is unclear. The germline V gene encodes CDR1 SGHVS and CDR2 FNYEAQ. V lost 1 base and J 5 bases, leaving 15 bases between the germline ends. This CDR3 comprises 15 residues. The CDR3 reads CASSLVVGFGDEQYF. The CDR3 DNA reads TGTGCCAGCAGCTTAGTGGTAGGTTTTGGCGACGAGCAGTACTTC.

The rearrangement uses TRBV6-5 and TRBJ2-3, with no clear D. Trimming cost V 10 bases and J 0 bases, with 11 bases left between them. CDR3 length: 13 residues. Germline V gene data show CDR1 as MNHEY and CDR2 as SVGAGI. The CDR3 region is CATQVGSTDTQYF. The CDR3 nucleotides are TGTGCCACCCAGGTAGGGAGCACAGATACGCAGTATTTT.

The chain combines TRBV5-1 with TRBJ2-2; 11 nucleotides agree with TRBD2. CDR3 length: 19 amino acids. The V gene's germline CDR1 is SGHRS and CDR2 YFSETQ. V lost 0 bases, J lost 0 bases, and 7 bases stayed unmatched. The CDR3 region has the DNA TGCGCCAGCAGCTTGGCCGGGACTAGCGGTCCGACGAACACCGGGGAGCTGTTTTTT. The encoded protein is CASSLAGTSGPTNTGELFF. The full variable domain, in which reference TRBV5-1 and TRBJ2-2 provide the parts outside the CDR3, is KAGVTQTPRYLIKTRGQQVTLSCSPISGHRSVSWYQQTPGQGLQFLFEYFSETQRNKGNFPGRFSGRQFSNSRSEMNVSTLELGDSALYLCASSLAGTSGPTNTGELFFGEGSRLTVL.

The chain is built from TRBV7-9 and TRBJ2-3; no clear D gene. V was cut by 0 bases and J by 6 bases, with 16 bases left in between. The CDR3 is made up of 16 amino acids. The germline CDR1 and CDR2 sequences are SEHNR and FQNEAQ (reference sequence). The CDR3 DNA reads as TGTGCCAGCAGCTTAGCGCTGGCCGACGGTGCGGATACGCAGTATTTT. Its translation: CASSLALADGADTQYF.

The genes are TRBV5-1 and TRBJ2-1, with 7 bases identical to TRBD1. V dropped 0 bases and J dropped 2; count of bases not matched to a gene: 2. Per the germline V gene, CDR1 is SGHRS and CDR2 is YFSETQ. The CDR3 runs 15 residues. The CDR3 reads CASSLGQGAYNEQFF. Written as DNA, the CDR3 is TGCGCCAGCAGCTTGGGACAGGGAGCCTACAATGAGCAGTTCTTC.

V usage is TRBV2 and J usage is TRBJ1-5; 9 bases are shared with TRBD1. V lost 7 bases, J lost 3 bases, and 4 bases stayed unmatched. CDR3 length equals 14 residues. Germline CDR1 is SNHLY and CDR2 is FYNNEI. The CDR3: CASNNRGLNQPQHF. The CDR3 DNA follows: TGTGCCAGCAATAACAGGGGGCTCAATCAGCCCCAGCATTTT.

The J gene is TRBJ2-7, the V gene TRBV18; 13 bases match TRBD2. Germline trimming cut 0 bases from V and 5 bases from J; bases unmatched to any gene: 1. CDR1 and CDR2 from the germline V gene are KGHSH and LQKENI. This CDR3 is built from 15 residues. The CDR3 nucleotides are TGTGCCAGCTCACCACCGGGACTAGCGGGACACGAGCAGTACTTC. Translating it yields CASSPPGLAGHEQYF.

This sequence joins TRBV3-1 (or the pseudogene TRBV3-2) and TRBJ2-1, with 8 nucleotides matching TRBD1. The trim removed 4 bases at V and 3 bases at J, leaving 2 bases unmatched. The CDR3 loop spans 14 amino acids. Germline lookup yields CDR1 LGHDT and CDR2 YNNKEL (reference sequence). In DNA form, the CDR3 reads TGTGCCAGCAGCCTCAGGGGGCTCTACAATGAGCAGTTCTTC. It translates to CASSLRGLYNEQFF.

This clone showed up just once. V and J are TRBV5-1 and TRBJ1-1, with D maybe TRBD1 (5 bases). Germline CDR1 is SGHRS and CDR2 is YFSETQ. The length of the CDR3 is 14 residues. Deletions cut 1 base from V and 5 bases from J, with 12 bases between. The CDR3 sequence: CASSLFPGTTEAFF. The DNA of the CDR3 is TGCGCCAGCAGCTTGTTCCCAGGGACGACTGAAGCTTTCTTT.

The chain links TRBV25-1 to TRBJ1-3; D remains unclear. With 5 bases removed from V and 0 bases from J, the gap between germline ends came to 14 bases. The CDR3 length is 16 residues. Per germline, CDR1 MGHDK and CDR2 SYGVNS. The CDR3 sequence: CASSPALISSGNTIYF. DNA of the CDR3: TGTGCCAGCAGTCCCGCTTTGATCAGCTCTGGAAACACCATATATTTT.

V is TRBV12-1 and J is TRBJ2-7; the table's TRBD2 call for D was not verified on the DNA. TRBV12-1 is deemed a pseudogene. The CDR3 is made up of 15 amino acids. CDR3 in amino acids: CASSRGLAGVVWQYF. Here the CDR3 DNA reads TGTGCCAGCAGCCGCGGACTAGCGGGAGTAGTGTGGCAGTACTTC.

The chain joins TRBV3-1 (or the pseudogene TRBV3-2) to TRBJ1-3; 9 bases agree with TRBD1. CDR3 length: 17 residues. J was trimmed by 0 bases and V by 4 bases; bases with no gene match: 7. CDR1 LGHDT and CDR2 YNNKEL come from the germline V gene (reference sequence). The CDR3 DNA sequence: TGTGCCAGCAGCCGCCAAGGGACAGGGTTCTCTGGAAACACCATATATTTT. Its protein is CASSRQGTGFSGNTIYF.

The CDR3: CASSYALAGGYYEQYF. The DNA of the CDR3 is TGTGCCAGCAGTTACGCACTAGCGGGAGGGTACTACGAGCAGTACTTC. V gene TRBV6-2 or TRBV6-3 combines with J gene TRBJ2-7; the match to TRBD2 covers 13 bases. This CDR3 has 16 residues. V was clipped by 2 bases and J by 3 bases; unmatched bases: 4. The germline V gene has CDR1 MNHEY and CDR2 SVGEGT.

This clone occurred once. The chain is built from TRBV5-1 and TRBJ2-5; D gene unclear. This CDR3 has 16 amino acids. The ends were cut back, 0 bases at V and 2 bases at J, with 14 bases in the middle. Germline CDR1 and CDR2: SGHRS and YFSETQ. In DNA form, the CDR3 reads TGCGCCAGCAGCTTGGAGGGTCAGACCAAGCAAGAGACCCAGTACTTC. It specifies CASSLEGQTKQETQYF.

The J gene is TRBJ2-3, the V gene TRBV13, with TRBD2 matching 8 bases. This CDR3 is 14 amino acids long. V trimming: 4 bases; J trimming: 5 bases; junction bases outside the gene matches: 5. Germline loops: CDR1 PRHDT, CDR2 FYEKMQ (reference sequence). In DNA, the CDR3 is TGTGCCAGCAGCTCGGGGGGGTGGAGAGATACGCAGTATTTT. Translation gives CASSSGGWRDTQYF.